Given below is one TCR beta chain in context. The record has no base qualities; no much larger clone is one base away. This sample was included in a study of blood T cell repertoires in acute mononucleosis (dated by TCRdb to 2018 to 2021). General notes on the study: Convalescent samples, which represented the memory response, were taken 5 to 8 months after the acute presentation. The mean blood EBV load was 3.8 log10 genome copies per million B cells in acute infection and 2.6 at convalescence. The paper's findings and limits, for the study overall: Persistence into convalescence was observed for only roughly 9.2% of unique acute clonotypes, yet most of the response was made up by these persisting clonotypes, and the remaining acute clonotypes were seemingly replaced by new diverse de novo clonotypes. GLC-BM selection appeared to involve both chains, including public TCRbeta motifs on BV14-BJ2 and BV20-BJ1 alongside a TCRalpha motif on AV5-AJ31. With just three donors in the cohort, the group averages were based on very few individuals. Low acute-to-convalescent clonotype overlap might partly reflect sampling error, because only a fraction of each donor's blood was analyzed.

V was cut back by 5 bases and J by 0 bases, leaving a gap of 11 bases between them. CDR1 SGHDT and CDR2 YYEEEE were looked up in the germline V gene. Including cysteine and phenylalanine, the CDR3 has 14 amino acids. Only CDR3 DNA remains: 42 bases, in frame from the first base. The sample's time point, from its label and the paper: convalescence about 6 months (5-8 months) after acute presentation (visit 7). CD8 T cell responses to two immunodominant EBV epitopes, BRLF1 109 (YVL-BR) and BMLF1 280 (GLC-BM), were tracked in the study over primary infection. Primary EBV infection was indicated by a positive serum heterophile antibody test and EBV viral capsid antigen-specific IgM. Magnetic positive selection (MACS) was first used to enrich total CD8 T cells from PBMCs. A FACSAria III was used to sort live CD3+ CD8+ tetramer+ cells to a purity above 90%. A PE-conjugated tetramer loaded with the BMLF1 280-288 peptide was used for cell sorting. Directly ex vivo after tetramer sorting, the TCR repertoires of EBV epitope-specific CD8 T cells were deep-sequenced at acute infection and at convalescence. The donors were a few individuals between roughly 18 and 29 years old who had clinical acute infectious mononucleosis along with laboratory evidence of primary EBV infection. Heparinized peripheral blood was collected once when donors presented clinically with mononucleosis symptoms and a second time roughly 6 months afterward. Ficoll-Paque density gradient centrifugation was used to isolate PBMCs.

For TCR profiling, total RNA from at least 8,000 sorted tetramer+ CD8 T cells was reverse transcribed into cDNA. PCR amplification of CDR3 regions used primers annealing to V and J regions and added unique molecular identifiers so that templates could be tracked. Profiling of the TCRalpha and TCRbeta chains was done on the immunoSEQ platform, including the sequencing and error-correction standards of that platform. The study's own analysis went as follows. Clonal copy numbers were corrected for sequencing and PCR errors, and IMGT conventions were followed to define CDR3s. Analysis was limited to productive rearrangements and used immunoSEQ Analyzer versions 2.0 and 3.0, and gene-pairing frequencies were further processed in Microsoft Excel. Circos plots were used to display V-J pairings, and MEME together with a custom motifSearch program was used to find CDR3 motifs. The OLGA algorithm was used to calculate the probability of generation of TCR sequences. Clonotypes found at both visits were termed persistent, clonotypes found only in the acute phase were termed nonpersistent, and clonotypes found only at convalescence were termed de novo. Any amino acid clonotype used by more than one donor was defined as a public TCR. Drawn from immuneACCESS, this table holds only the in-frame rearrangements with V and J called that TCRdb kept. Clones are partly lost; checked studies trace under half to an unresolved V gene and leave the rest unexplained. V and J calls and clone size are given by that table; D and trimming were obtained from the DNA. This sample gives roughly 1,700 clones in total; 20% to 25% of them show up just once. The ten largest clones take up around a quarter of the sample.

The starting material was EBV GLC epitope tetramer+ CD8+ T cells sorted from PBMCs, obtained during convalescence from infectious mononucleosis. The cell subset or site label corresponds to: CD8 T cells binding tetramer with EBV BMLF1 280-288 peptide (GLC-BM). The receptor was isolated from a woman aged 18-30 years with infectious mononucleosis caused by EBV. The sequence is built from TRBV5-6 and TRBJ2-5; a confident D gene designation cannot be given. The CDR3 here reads CASSLFRDQETQYF. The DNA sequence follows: TGTGCCAGCAGTTTATTTCGGGACCAAGAGACCCAGTACTTC.